The 27 T cell receptor beta chains below were found in one sample sequenced in a study of cytotoxic CD8 clonotypes in ibrutinib-treated CLL listed by TCRdb under 2021. The protocol used for the library was the immunoSEQ multiplex PCR assay. TCRdb took this table from immuneACCESS and kept in-frame rearrangements with V and J called. Such tables lack part of the clones; where checked against another copy, unresolved V genes explain under half of the gap, and the rest is unexplained. A total of 150,000 or so clones appear in this sample, less than 85% of them only once. The ten largest clones represent about 5% of the sample. What the time point label conveys for this sample: roughly 25 months on ibrutinib. This specimen consisted of PBMCs, obtained after 24 months of ibrutinib treatment. Every receptor here comes from a human donor with chronic lymphocytic leukemia.

V and J are TRBV28 and TRBJ1-2; D might be TRBD1 (5 bases). CDR3 size: 15 residues. Trimming left V 5 bases short and J 4 bases short, with 17 bases between. Germline values: CDR1 MDHEN, CDR2 SYDVKM. The CDR3 DNA is TGTGCCAGCAGTCCTCCCTCCAGGGCCACCTATGGCTACACCTTC. It specifies CASSPPSRATYGYTF.

The CDR3 is CASSLSNEQFF. For the CDR3, the DNA is TGTGCCAGCAGCTTAAGCAATGAGCAGTTCTTC. The chain has TRBV11-2 and TRBJ2-1; the D is unclear. Germline V gene lookup returns CDR1 SGHAT and CDR2 FQNNGV. The CDR3 runs to 11 residues. V was shortened by 2 bases and J by 6 bases, with 2 bases between the two germline ends.

Of note for this clone: Other DNA sequences of this sample code for an identical CDR3. This chain joins TRBV9 and TRBJ2-3, with a weak D call TRBD2 (5 bases). This CDR3 spans 13 amino acids. V gave up 3 bases and J gave up 1 base, with 6 bases separating them. Germline CDR1 and CDR2: SGDLS and YYNGEE. The CDR3 nucleotides are TGTGCCAGCAGCGCCGGGGGCACAGATACGCAGTATTTT. It yields the protein CASSAGGTDTQYF.

This chain joins TRBV4-2 and TRBJ2-1; D might be TRBD1 (5 bases). CDR1 and CDR2 (germline): LGHNA, YNFKEQ. V lost 4 bases, J lost 4 bases, and 8 bases lay in between. The CDR3 totals 13 residues. CDR3 nucleotides: TGTGCCAGCAGCCTACAGGTATACAATGAGCAGTTCTTC. This translates into CASSLQVYNEQFF.

The chain uses TRBV15 and TRBJ2-4; the match to TRBD2 covers 7 bases. Germline CDR1 LNHNV, CDR2 YYDKDF (reference sequence). V gave up 8 bases and J gave up 5 bases; unmatched junction bases: 9. The CDR3 spans 14 residues. This CDR3 is CATLRGREENIQYF. The CDR3 DNA reads TGTGCCACCTTACGAGGGAGGGAGGAAAACATTCAGTACTTC.

The V and J genes are TRBV7-2 and TRBJ2-5; D perhaps matches TRBD1 (5 bases). The CDR3 is 12 amino acids. From germline, CDR1 is SGHTA and CDR2 FQGNSA. V was clipped by 5 bases and J by 7 bases, with 11 bases between them. The CDR3 loop is CASSAAQGTQYF. As DNA, the CDR3 is TGTGCCAGCAGCGCTGCTCAGGGGACCCAGTACTTC.

The genes are TRBV5-1 and TRBJ1-6, with no clear D. The CDR3 runs 13 residues. Germline values: CDR1 SGHRS, CDR2 YFSETQ. V was cut by 5 bases and J by 7 bases, with 10 bases left in between. CDR3 in amino acids: CASRELPNSPLHF. CDR3 DNA: TGCGCCAGCAGGGAACTACCCAATTCACCCCTCCACTTT.

V is TRBV19 and J is TRBJ2-1; no clear D gene. The CDR3 contains 11 residues. Trimming pared 3 bases from V and 7 bases from J, leaving 4 bases between. Germline-derived CDR1 and CDR2 are LNHDA and SQIVND (reference sequence). The CDR3 here is CASSIVNEQFF. The CDR3 nucleotides read TGTGCCAGTAGTATCGTAAATGAGCAGTTCTTC.

V gene TRBV18 combines with J gene TRBJ1-1; unclear D gene. Trimming removed 3 bases at V and 0 bases at J, with 8 bases between. This CDR3 contains 14 residues. Germline CDR1 KGHSH, CDR2 LQKENI. DNA for the CDR3: TGTGCCAGCTCACCGGGGTTCATGAACACTGAAGCTTTCTTT. Protein: CASSPGFMNTEAFF.

The chain links TRBV21-1 to TRBJ1-1. TRBV21-1 is a pseudogene segment. The CDR3 has 15 amino acids. Here the CDR3 reads CASSTHTGEYTEAFF. The CDR3 DNA reads TGTGCCAGCAGCACCCATACGGGGGAGTACACTGAAGCTTTCTTT.

In DNA form, the CDR3 reads TGTGCCAGCATCCTCATACTATCTGGAAACACCATATATTTT. This translates into CASILILSGNTIYF. The chain has TRBV6-5 and TRBJ1-3, with D hard to call. The V gene lost 7 bases and the J gene lost 1 base, with 11 bases spanning the gap. This CDR3 comprises 14 residues. Germline V CDR1 and CDR2: MNHEY, SVGAGI.

V usage is TRBV9 and J usage is TRBJ1-5, with a possible D match to TRBD1 (5 bases). CDR1 is SGDLS, CDR2 YYNGEE, per germline. The CDR3 extends over 14 amino acids. The germline V and J ends were trimmed by 3 bases and 7 bases, with 14 bases remaining between them. Written as DNA, the CDR3 is TGTGCCAGCAGCGCCCATGGGGGAGCCCAGCCCCAGCATTTT. Residues: CASSAHGGAQPQHF.

This clone was seen more than once but under ten times. The J gene is TRBJ2-7, the V gene TRBV4-2; 8 positions agree with TRBD2. Germline V gives CDR1 LGHNA, CDR2 YNFKEQ. The CDR3 totals 15 residues. J gave up 6 bases and V 4 bases, and 11 bases lay outside the gene matches. The CDR3 reads CASSPLIGLASEQYF. The CDR3 bases are TGTGCCAGCAGCCCCCTGATCGGACTAGCCTCCGAGCAGTACTTC.

The rearrangement links TRBV10-3 to TRBJ2-1; D remains unclear. This CDR3 has 15 amino acids. Trimming left V 2 bases short and J 0 bases short, with 8 bases between. Germline lookup yields CDR1 ENHRY and CDR2 SYGVKD. CDR3 DNA sequence: TGTGCCATCAGTGAGGGGGTCAGCTCCTACAATGAGCAGTTCTTC. It specifies CAISEGVSSYNEQFF.

The chain is built from TRBV2 and TRBJ2-3; 12 nucleotides line up with TRBD2. Germline values: CDR1 SNHLY, CDR2 FYNNEI. The junction had 5 bases not matched to a gene; V was cut back by 3 bases and J by 7 bases. The CDR3 extends over 15 amino acids. The CDR3 DNA is TGTGCCAGCAGTGACCCTGGACTAGCGGGGAATACGCAGTATTTT. Protein sequence: CASSDPGLAGNTQYF.

This clone was seen once. The rearrangement joins TRBV15 to TRBJ2-1; D might be TRBD2 (5 bases). This CDR3 is built from 16 residues. Between the trimmed V and J ends, which lost 3 bases and 2 bases, there was a span of 14 bases. Germline V gives CDR1 LNHNV, CDR2 YYDKDF (reference sequence). This CDR3 reads CATSREKLGPYNEQFF. The CDR3 nucleotides read TGTGCCACCAGCAGGGAAAAACTAGGGCCCTACAATGAGCAGTTCTTC.

This chain uses TRBV10-2 with TRBJ1-1; D might be TRBD1 (6 bases). V dropped 6 bases and J dropped 0 bases, with 8 bases sitting between them. This CDR3 comprises 13 residues. The germline V gene has CDR1 WSHSY and CDR2 SAAADI. Here the CDR3 DNA reads TGCGCCAGCAGGAGGACAGTGAACACTGAAGCTTTCTTT. This translates into CASRRTVNTEAFF.

V gene TRBV10-2 combines with J gene TRBJ1-1; D is unresolved. Germline CDR1 and CDR2: WSHSY and SAAADI. CDR3 length: 14 residues. Between the trimmed V and J ends, which lost 7 bases and 0 bases, there was a span of 12 bases. The CDR3 nucleotides read TGCGCCAGCACCAAGACGGTCATGAACACTGAAGCTTTCTTT. Translation: CASTKTVMNTEAFF.

This chain joins TRBV7-2 and TRBJ1-2; 8 bases are a match to TRBD1. This CDR3 spans 13 amino acids. The V and J ends lost 3 bases and 7 bases, in that order; junction bases with no gene match: 4. Germline V gives CDR1 SGHTA, CDR2 FQGNSA. In nucleotides, the CDR3 is TGTGCCAGCAGCTTGCAGGGGGCCCGTGGCTACACCTTC. This translates into CASSLQGARGYTF.

Here the CDR3 DNA reads TGTGCCAGCAGTTTAATCGGGAGCTCCTACGAGCAGTACTTC. This encodes CASSLIGSSYEQYF. The rearrangement uses TRBV27 and TRBJ2-5, with D maybe TRBD2 (6 bases). The J call may be incorrect, as the DNA end agrees better with TRBJ2-7. This CDR3 has 14 amino acids. CDR1 and CDR2 from the germline V gene are MNHEY and SMNVEV (reference sequence).

The gene calls are TRBV5-1 and TRBJ2-6; D remains ambiguous. Trimming left V 0 bases short and J 1 base short, with 5 bases between. The CDR3 is 15 amino acids. The V gene's germline CDR1 is SGHRS and CDR2 YFSETQ. CDR3 sequence reads: CASSLVGSGANVLTF. The DNA of the CDR3 is TGCGCCAGCAGCTTGGTGGGGTCTGGGGCCAACGTCCTGACTTTC.

The chain recombines TRBV25-1 with TRBJ1-1, with D possibly matching TRBD1 (6 bases). V was cut by 6 bases and J by 10 bases, with 21 bases left in between. Germline loops: CDR1 MGHDK, CDR2 SYGVNS. CDR3 length: 14 residues. The CDR3 bases are TGTGCCAGCAGGGCCTCTCTCCGGGACAACTCAGCTTTCTTT. It translates to CASRASLRDNSAFF.

V is TRBV6-6 and J is TRBJ1-5, with D unclear. Germline-derived CDR1 and CDR2 are MNHNY and SVGAGI (reference sequence). The CDR3 covers 10 residues. V lost 6 bases and J 9 bases, leaving 6 bases between the germline ends. The CDR3 here is CASSLGPQHF. The CDR3 nucleotides are TGTGCCAGCAGCCTCGGGCCCCAGCATTTT.

The genes are TRBV4-3 and TRBJ2-7, with D possibly being TRBD1 (6 bases). CDR3 size: 14 residues. Deletions cut 0 bases from V and 6 bases from J, with 12 bases between. Germline CDR1 and CDR2: LGHNA and YSLEER. CDR3 loop: CASSQDRGTFEQYF. In DNA form, the CDR3 reads TGCGCCAGCAGCCAAGATAGGGGGACGTTCGAGCAGTACTTC.

This clone has a handful of counts. The chain has TRBV7-2 and TRBJ2-1, with 7 bases fitting TRBD2. CDR3 length equals 16 residues. Germline CDR1 reads SGHTA; CDR2 reads FQGNSA. V was clipped by 4 bases and J by 3 bases; unmatched bases: 9. DNA of the CDR3: TGTGCCAGCAGCTCCTCCCCTGGCGGGAGCTACAATGAGCAGTTCTTC. This encodes CASSSSPGGSYNEQFF. The full variable domain, its missing parts supplied by reference TRBV7-2 and TRBJ2-1, is GAGVSQSPSNKVTEKGKDVELRCDPISGHTALYWYRQSLGQGLEFLIYFQGNSAPDKSGLPSDRFSAERTGGSVSTLTIQRTQQEDSAVYLCASSSSPGGSYNEQFFGPGTRLTVL.

The V gene is TRBV11-2, the J gene TRBJ2-1; the match to TRBD2 covers 11 bases. The CDR3 spans 16 residues. Germline lookup yields CDR1 SGHAT and CDR2 FQNNGV. V was pared by 0 bases and J by 9 bases, with 7 bases of the junction left unmatched. The CDR3 is CASSLDFASGRIEQFF. The CDR3 nucleotides read TGTGCCAGCAGCTTAGATTTTGCTAGCGGGAGGATTGAGCAGTTCTTC.

The rearrangement joins TRBV5-6 to TRBJ1-5; the D is unclear. Germline assignment: CDR1 SGHDT and CDR2 YYEEEE. V dropped 4 bases and J dropped 5 bases, with 13 bases sitting between them. This CDR3 spans 14 amino acids. The CDR3 DNA sequence: TGTGCCAGCAGCCGCAGGACTCTTCATCAGCCCCAGCATTTT. Translated: CASSRRTLHQPQHF.